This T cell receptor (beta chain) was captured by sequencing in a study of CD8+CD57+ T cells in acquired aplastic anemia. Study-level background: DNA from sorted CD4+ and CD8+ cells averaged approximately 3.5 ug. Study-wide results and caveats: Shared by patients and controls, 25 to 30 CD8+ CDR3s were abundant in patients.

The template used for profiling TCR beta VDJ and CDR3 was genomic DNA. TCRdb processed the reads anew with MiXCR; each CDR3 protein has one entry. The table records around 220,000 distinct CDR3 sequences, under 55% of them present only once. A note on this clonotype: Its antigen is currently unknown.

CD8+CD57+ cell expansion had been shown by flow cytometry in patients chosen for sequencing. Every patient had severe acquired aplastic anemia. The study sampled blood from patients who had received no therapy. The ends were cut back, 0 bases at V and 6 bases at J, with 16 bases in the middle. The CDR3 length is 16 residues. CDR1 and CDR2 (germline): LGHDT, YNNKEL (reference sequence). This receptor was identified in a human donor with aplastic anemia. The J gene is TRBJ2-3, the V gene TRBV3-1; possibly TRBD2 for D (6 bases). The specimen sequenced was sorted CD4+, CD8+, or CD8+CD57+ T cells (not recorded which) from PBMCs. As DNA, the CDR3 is TGTGCCAGCAGCCAAGATGTGGCACTAGGAGGGGATACGCAGTATTTT. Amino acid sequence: CASSQDVALGGDTQYF.